This section outlines one TCR beta chain sequence together with its context. The antigen is not known. These data come from a study of T-cell memory formation after mild COVID-19. Study at large: Largely, the TCR clusters proved donor specific.

Study-level results: Memory sampled before infection contained some responding clones, suggesting cross-reactive memory joined. Chiefly within CM and EM were the contracting CD4+ clones; CD8+ ones were within EMRA.

Via MiXCR, TCRdb re-called the 5' RACE reads, giving one row per CDR3 protein. The data show fewer than 90,000 distinct CDR3 sequences, 9.5% to 15% seen once. This CDR3 is 17 amino acids long. Trimming left V 0 bases short and J 4 bases short, with 15 bases between. From germline, CDR1 is SGHAT and CDR2 FQNNGV. The sequence derives from a man aged 18 to 29 who had mild COVID-19 (a few samples of this study predate the infection). Cell type and time point are not known. What was sequenced was PBMCs or a T cell subset sorted from them (not recorded which). The chain uses TRBV11-2 and TRBJ2-2; no firm D call. The CDR3 spells CASSLDGFQPGTGELFF. Here the CDR3 DNA reads TGTGCCAGCAGCTTAGATGGGTTTCAGCCAGGCACCGGGGAGCTGTTTTTT.